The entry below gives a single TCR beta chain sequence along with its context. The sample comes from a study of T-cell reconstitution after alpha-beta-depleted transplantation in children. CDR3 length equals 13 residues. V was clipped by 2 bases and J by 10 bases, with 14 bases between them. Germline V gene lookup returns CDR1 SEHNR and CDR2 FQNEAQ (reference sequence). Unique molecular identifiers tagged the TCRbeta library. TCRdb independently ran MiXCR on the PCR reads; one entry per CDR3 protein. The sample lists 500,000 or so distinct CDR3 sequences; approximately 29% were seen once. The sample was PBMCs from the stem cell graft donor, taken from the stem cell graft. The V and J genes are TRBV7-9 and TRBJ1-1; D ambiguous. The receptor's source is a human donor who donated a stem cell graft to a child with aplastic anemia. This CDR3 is CASSLILDPGAFF. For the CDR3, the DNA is TGTGCCAGCAGCTTAATCTTGGATCCGGGAGCTTTCTTT.